What follows is one T cell receptor beta chain and its context. This entry belongs to a study of T cells after yellow fever vaccination. 5'RACE template switching generated TCR cDNA, adding a universal primer site and UMIs. TCRdb re-called the 5' RACE reads with MiXCR, one entry per CDR3 protein. The sample holds some 500,000 distinct CDR3 sequences; roughly 13% are singletons and the top ten take over 12%. CDR3 length: 16 amino acids. Germline V CDR1 and CDR2: SGHKS, YYEKEE (reference sequence). V was pared by 4 bases and J by 5 bases, with 20 bases between. Sequenced material: PBMCs, taken on the day of the yellow fever booster vaccination. This sequence originates from a man aged 25 to 40 who received the YFV17D yellow fever vaccine. This sequence joins TRBV5-5 and TRBJ2-3, with a weak D call TRBD1 (7 bases). DNA of the CDR3: TGTGCCAGCAGCACCGCAGGGGGGAGGTCCGGAGATACGCAGTATTTT. It codes for CASSTAGGRSGDTQYF. The full variable domain, rest sourced from reference TRBV5-5 and TRBJ2-3, is DAGVTQSPTHLIKTRGQQVTLRCSPISGHKSVSWYQQVLGQGPQFIFQYYEKEERGRGNFPDRFSARQFPNYSSELNVNALLLGDSALYLCASSTAGGRSGDTQYFGPGTRLTVL.